A single sample gave rise to the 27 T cell receptor beta chains below, sequenced in a study of T cells in Graves' hyperthyroidism and ophthalmopathy (dated by TCRdb to the late 2010s). The library came from multiplex PCR. Instrument used: Illumina HiSeq 2000. TCR beta CDR3 regions were amplified from RNA transcripts. The first round of RT-PCR for the TCR CDR3 was performed with the HTBI primer set and the Qiagen OneStep RT-PCR kit. TCRdb took the public reads, trimmed them with fastp at Q25, ran MiXCR for clone calling and kept in-frame beta chains. Here each entry gathers all rows of one CDR3 protein and keeps the most common genes and DNA. This sample holds hundreds of thousands of distinct CDR3 sequences; 38% were observed only once. Around 10% of the sample is held by the ten biggest clonotypes. Sequenced input: blood. Receptors originate from a man aged 18 to 35 with Graves' hyperthyroidism.

This clonotype was seen repeatedly, ten times or more. The rearrangement uses TRBV6-5 and TRBJ1-6; no reliable D call. This CDR3 has 14 amino acids. V lost 5 bases and J 11 bases, leaving 16 bases between the germline ends. CDR1 and CDR2 (germline): MNHEY, SVGAGI. Here the CDR3 reads CASSRSQGHPPLHF. The DNA of the CDR3 is TGTGCCAGCAGTCGTTCACAAGGGCATCCACCCCTCCACTTT.

This rearrangement joins TRBV4-1 to TRBJ1-1, with no clear D. The germline gives CDR1 MGHRA, CDR2 YSYEKL. The ends were cut back, 4 bases at V and 3 bases at J, with 9 bases in the middle. The CDR3 runs to 13 residues. The CDR3 coding sequence is TGCGCCAGCAGCCCCGACGCGGACACTGAAGCTTTCTTT. Amino acid sequence: CASSPDADTEAFF.

This clonotype was detected a few times. The chain links TRBV7-2 to TRBJ2-7; TRBD1 might be the D (6 bases). V lost 1 base, J lost 7 bases, and 11 bases lay in between. Germline CDR1 and CDR2: SGHTA and FQGNSA. The CDR3 runs to 13 residues. Written as DNA, the CDR3 is TGTGCCAGCAGCTTAGATGGGGGCGGTGAGCAGTACTTC. This codes for CASSLDGGGEQYF.

The chain links TRBV2 to TRBJ1-5, with 7 bases matching TRBD1. The germline CDR1 and CDR2 sequences are SNHLY and FYNNEI. The V segment lost 4 bases and the J segment 0 bases; nucleotides outside the gene matches: 3. CDR3 size: 15 residues. The CDR3 loop is CASSGGGISNQPQHF. For the CDR3, the DNA is TGTGCCAGCAGTGGAGGGGGCATTAGCAATCAGCCCCAGCATTTT.

The sample holds many counts of this clonotype. The chain recombines TRBV7-2 with TRBJ2-7; D is unresolved. Trimming shortened V by 4 bases and J by 2 bases, and 9 bases separated the two germline ends. The germline V gene encodes CDR1 SGHTA and CDR2 FQGNSA. The CDR3 is 13 residues long. The CDR3 protein is CASSYSGAYEQYF. The CDR3 coding sequence is TGTGCCAGCAGCTATTCGGGTGCCTACGAGCAGTACTTC. Full variable domain (missing parts from reference TRBV7-2 and TRBJ2-7): GAGVSQSPSNKVTEKGKDVELRCDPISGHTALYWYRQSLGQGLEFLIYFQGNSAPDKSGLPSDRFSAERTGGSVSTLTIQRTQQEDSAVYLCASSYSGAYEQYFGPGTRLTVT.

V gene TRBV29-1 combines with J gene TRBJ2-5, with D unclear. Germline V gene lookup returns CDR1 SQVTM and CDR2 ANQGSEA. The V gene lost 3 bases and the J gene lost 4 bases, with 9 bases spanning the gap. The CDR3 sequence is 12 residues long. CDR3 in DNA: TGCAGCGTTGAGGGCAGGAGAGAGACCCAGTACTTC. Encoded protein: CSVEGRRETQYF.

This chain connects TRBV7-2 to TRBJ2-7; D unresolved. The CDR3 runs to 12 residues. The V gene lost 10 bases and the J gene lost 0 bases, with 10 bases spanning the gap. The germline V gene encodes CDR1 SGHTA and CDR2 FQGNSA. DNA for the CDR3: TGTGCCACCCGTCCGAGCTCCTACGAGCAGTACTTC. The encoded protein is CATRPSSYEQYF.

The chain uses TRBV6-6 and TRBJ1-2; TRBD1 is a possible D gene (6 bases). The CDR3 has 15 amino acids. Trimming left V 0 bases short and J 3 bases short, with 11 bases between. CDR1 is MNHNY and CDR2 is SVGAGI in the germline V gene (reference sequence). This chain's CDR3 is CASSYSYRVHYGYTF. CDR3 DNA: TGTGCCAGCAGTTACTCGTACAGGGTGCACTATGGCTACACCTTC.

Worth noting for this clonotype: Since a much larger clone is just one base distant, this may be a read error. The rearrangement uses TRBV7-2 and TRBJ2-7; a possible D gene is TRBD2 (5 bases). The V and J ends lost 8 bases and 3 bases respectively, with 14 bases between them. This CDR3 has 13 amino acids. CDR1 and CDR2 (germline): SGHTA, FQGNSA. The CDR3 loop reads CASGQGSYYEQYF. In DNA, the CDR3 is TGTGCCAGCGGCCAAGGGAGTTACTACGAGCAGTACTTC.

The rearrangement uses TRBV9 and TRBJ2-5; 7 bases line up with TRBD1. Per germline, CDR1 SGDLS and CDR2 YYNGEE. The CDR3 consists of 17 residues. J lost 4 bases, V lost 3 bases, and 15 bases had no gene match. CDR3 in DNA: TGTGCCAGCAGCGCTTTGCTGGACAGGAAGTTTCCAGAGACCCAGTACTTC. Protein product: CASSALLDRKFPETQYF.

As for this clonotype: One junction end disagrees with the germline gene, perhaps due to a read error. The rearrangement links TRBV5-1 to TRBJ2-7; TRBD2 might be the D (7 bases). The length of the CDR3 is 13 residues. The germline CDR1 and CDR2 sequences are SGHRS and YFSETQ. The CDR3 DNA reads as TGCGCCAGCACCTTGGGGGGGGCCCACGAGCAGTACTTC. This encodes CASTLGGAHEQYF.

This sequence joins TRBV20-1 and TRBJ2-5; D is perhaps TRBD1 or TRBD2 (5 bases each). The V end lost 0 bases, the J end lost 4 bases, and 9 bases lay between the germline ends. Germline CDR1 DFQATT, CDR2 SNEGSKA (reference sequence). The CDR3 is 13 amino acids. The CDR3 protein is CSARETGTETQYF. CDR3 sequence (DNA): TGCAGTGCTAGAGAAACGGGGACAGAGACCCAGTACTTC.

V is TRBV11-2 and J is TRBJ2-7; the match to TRBD2 covers 9 bases. The germline CDR1 and CDR2 sequences are SGHAT and FQNNGV. V shed 1 base, J shed 2 bases, and the junction held 6 bases outside the gene matches. There are 16 residues in the CDR3. The CDR3 DNA reads TGTGCCAGCAGCTTAGGGTGGGTAGCGGGAGCCTACGAGCAGTACTTC. Translation gives CASSLGWVAGAYEQYF. The whole variable domain, filled in from reference TRBV11-2 and TRBJ2-7, reads EAGVAQSPRYKIIEKRQSVAFWCNPISGHATLYWYQQILGQGPKLLIQFQNNGVVDDSQLPKDRFSAERLKGVDSTLKIQPAKLEDSAVYLCASSLGWVAGAYEQYFGPGTRLTVT.

This clonotype came up a few times. The genes are TRBV2 and TRBJ1-6; perhaps TRBD1 as D (5 bases). The germline gives CDR1 SNHLY, CDR2 FYNNEI. The CDR3 totals 14 residues. The V gene lost 8 bases and the J gene lost 9 bases, with 17 bases spanning the gap. CDR3 in amino acids: CASPYEGHGSPLHF. For the CDR3, the DNA is TGTGCCAGCCCCTACGAGGGGCACGGTTCACCCCTCCACTTT. The full variable domain, with the rest looked up from reference TRBV2 and TRBJ1-6, is EPEVTQTPSHQVTQMGQEVILRCVPISNHLYFYWYRQILGQKVEFLVSFYNNEISEKSEIFDDQFSVERPDGSNFTLKIRSTKLEDSAMYFCASPYEGHGSPLHFGNGTRLTVT.

This clonotype turned up a few times. The V gene is TRBV20-1, the J gene TRBJ2-7; no definite D call. This CDR3 is built from 14 residues. The germline V gene encodes CDR1 DFQATT and CDR2 SNEGSKA (reference sequence). V lost 1 base and J 2 bases, leaving 12 bases between the germline ends. CDR3 nucleotides: TGCAGTGCTAGAGCCTTGACTGAGACCTACGAGCAGTACTTC. Its protein product is CSARALTETYEQYF.

The sample holds many counts of this clonotype. The chain has TRBV2 and TRBJ1-1; D unclear. The germline V gene has CDR1 SNHLY and CDR2 FYNNEI. The CDR3 loop spans 14 amino acids. Trimming left V 0 bases short and J 5 bases short, with 10 bases between. The CDR3 nucleotides are TGTGCCAGCAGTGAAGCTGAGGGAGGTACTGAAGCTTTCTTT. Translation gives CASSEAEGGTEAFF.

At least ten counts were recorded for this clonotype. The chain carries TRBV10-3 and TRBJ2-7, with TRBD2 identical over 7 bases. The germline V gene has CDR1 ENHRY and CDR2 SYGVKD. CDR3 size: 14 residues. With V trimmed by 6 bases and J by 5 bases, 10 bases remained unmatched. CDR3 in amino acids: CAIRGGAEGHEQYF. In DNA form, the CDR3 reads TGTGCCATCAGGGGAGGGGCTGAGGGACACGAGCAGTACTTC.

The chain employs TRBV9 and TRBJ2-5, with 8 bases matching TRBD1. Germline trimming cut 4 bases from V and 4 bases from J; bases unmatched to any gene: 12. Germline V CDR1 and CDR2: SGDLS, YYNGEE. There are 16 residues in the CDR3. CDR3 sequence reads: CASSLNTGGVGETQYF. DNA of the CDR3: TGTGCCAGCAGCCTGAACACAGGGGGAGTAGGAGAGACCCAGTACTTC.

This clonotype has just a few counts. The V call is TRBV11-3, the J call TRBJ2-2; D remains ambiguous. Germline V gene lookup returns CDR1 SGHNT and CDR2 YENEEA. Trimming pared 1 base from V and 3 bases from J, leaving 9 bases between. The CDR3 loop spans 15 amino acids. As DNA, the CDR3 is TGTGCCAGCAGCTTAGCAAGGGCGGACACCGGGGAGCTGTTTTTT. Translating it yields CASSLARADTGELFF.

At least ten counts were recorded for this clonotype. The chain links TRBV5-6 to TRBJ1-1, with D possibly being TRBD1 (5 bases). The germline V and J ends were trimmed by 3 bases and 1 base, with 10 bases remaining between them. CDR3 size: 14 residues. CDR1 is SGHDT, CDR2 YYEEEE, per germline. CDR3 region: CASSSGRWNTEAFF. The DNA for the CDR3 is TGTGCCAGCAGCTCGGGACGTTGGAACACTGAAGCTTTCTTT.

At least ten counts were recorded for this clonotype. V usage is TRBV2 and J usage is TRBJ1-2; D gene unclear. The CDR3 extends over 10 amino acids. The germline V and J ends were trimmed by 5 bases and 8 bases, with 6 bases remaining between them. Germline V gene sequence: CDR1 SNHLY, CDR2 FYNNEI. CDR3 amino acids: CASSSSGYTF. CDR3 coding DNA: TGTGCCAGCAGTTCAAGCGGCTACACCTTC.

This clonotype was found many times. V and J are TRBV24-1 and TRBJ1-1; D may be TRBD1 (5 bases). This CDR3 contains 14 residues. V was cut by 5 bases and J by 3 bases, with 12 bases left in between. Germline-derived CDR1 and CDR2 are KGHDR and SFDVKD. In DNA, the CDR3 is TGTGCCACCAGTGGGAGAATGGGGGACACTGAAGCTTTCTTT. Translating gives CATSGRMGDTEAFF.

V gene TRBV10-3 combines with J gene TRBJ2-7; maybe TRBD1 (5 bases). V lost 11 bases and J 6 bases, leaving 26 bases between the germline ends. This CDR3 has 15 residues. CDR1 ENHRY and CDR2 SYGVKD come from the germline V gene. The CDR3 nucleotides read TGTGCCCTCCACCCAGGGCTGGACGACCGCGCCGAGCAGTACTTC. Translating it yields CALHPGLDDRAEQYF.

The chain couples TRBV19 to TRBJ1-6; 7 nucleotides agree with TRBD1. Germline assignment: CDR1 LNHDA and CDR2 SQIVND (reference sequence). The CDR3 runs 15 residues. V dropped 3 bases and J dropped 9; count of bases not matched to a gene: 8. CDR3 coding DNA: TGTGCCAGTAGTATTGGAACAGGGGTGCCTTCACCCCTCCACTTT. This translates into CASSIGTGVPSPLHF.

In this sample, this clonotype turned up many times. The rearrangement joins TRBV2 to TRBJ2-2; the D gene is possibly TRBD1 (6 bases). The CDR3 length is 13 residues. V shed 10 bases and J shed 4 bases, with 13 bases lying between them. From germline, CDR1 is SNHLY and CDR2 FYNNEI. This chain's CDR3 is CAIQGLVTGELFF. The CDR3 coding sequence is TGTGCCATTCAGGGGCTAGTCACCGGGGAGCTGTTTTTT. Together with reference TRBV2 and TRBJ2-2, the CDR3 gives the full variable domain: EPEVTQTPSHQVTQMGQEVILRCVPISNHLYFYWYRQILGQKVEFLVSFYNNEISEKSEIFDDQFSVERPDGSNFTLKIRSTKLEDSAMYFCAIQGLVTGELFFGEGSRLTVL.

In its sample, this clonotype was seen many times. The V gene is TRBV20-1, the J gene TRBJ1-1; TRBD1 aligns across 7 bases. The ends lost 6 bases at V and 1 base at J; junction bases unmatched: 2. The CDR3 is 12 amino acids. Germline V gene lookup returns CDR1 DFQATT and CDR2 SNEGSKA (reference sequence). The CDR3 is CSADRENTEAFF. As DNA, the CDR3 is TGCAGTGCCGACAGGGAGAACACTGAAGCTTTCTTT.

This clonotype appeared a few times. The V call is TRBV7-8, the J call TRBJ2-7; weak D call: TRBD2 (7 bases). Trimming removed 1 base from V and 4 bases from J, with 29 bases in between. The CDR3 runs 20 residues. The germline gives CDR1 SGHVS, CDR2 FQNEAQ. The DNA of the CDR3 is TGTGCCAGCAGCTTAGTGCGGGATCCCCTCACGGGCGGGGGCTCGTACGAGCAGTACTTC. This sequence encodes CASSLVRDPLTGGGSYEQYF.